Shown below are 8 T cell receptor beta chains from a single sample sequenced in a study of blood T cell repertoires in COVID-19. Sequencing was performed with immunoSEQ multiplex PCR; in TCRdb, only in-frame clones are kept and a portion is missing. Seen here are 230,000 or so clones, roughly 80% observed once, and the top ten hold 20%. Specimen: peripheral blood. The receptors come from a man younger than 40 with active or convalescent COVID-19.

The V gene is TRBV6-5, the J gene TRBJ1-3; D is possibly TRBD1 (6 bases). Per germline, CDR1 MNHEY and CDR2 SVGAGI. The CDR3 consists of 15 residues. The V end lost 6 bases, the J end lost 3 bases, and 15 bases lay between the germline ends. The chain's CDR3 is CASSGRGLGGNTIYF. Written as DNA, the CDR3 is TGTGCCAGCAGCGGCAGGGGATTAGGTGGAAACACCATATATTTT.

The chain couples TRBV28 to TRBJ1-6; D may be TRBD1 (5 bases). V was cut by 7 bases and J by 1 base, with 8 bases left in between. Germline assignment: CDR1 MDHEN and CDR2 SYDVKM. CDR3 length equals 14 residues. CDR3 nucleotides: TGTGCCAGCACGGGGGGGTCCTATAATTCACCCCTCCACTTT. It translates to CASTGGSYNSPLHF.

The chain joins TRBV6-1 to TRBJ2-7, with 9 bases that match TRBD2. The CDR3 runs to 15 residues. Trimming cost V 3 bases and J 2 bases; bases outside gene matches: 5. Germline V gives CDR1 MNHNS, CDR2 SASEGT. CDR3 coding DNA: TGTGCCAGCAGTGAGGGGACTAGCTGGACCTACGAGCAGTACTTC. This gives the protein CASSEGTSWTYEQYF.

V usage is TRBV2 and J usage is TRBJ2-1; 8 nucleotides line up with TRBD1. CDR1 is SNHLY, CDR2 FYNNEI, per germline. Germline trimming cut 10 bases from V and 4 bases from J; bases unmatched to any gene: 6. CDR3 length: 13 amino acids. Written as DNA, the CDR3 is TGTGCCACGGGACAGGAGATGTACAATGAGCAGTTCTTC. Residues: CATGQEMYNEQFF.

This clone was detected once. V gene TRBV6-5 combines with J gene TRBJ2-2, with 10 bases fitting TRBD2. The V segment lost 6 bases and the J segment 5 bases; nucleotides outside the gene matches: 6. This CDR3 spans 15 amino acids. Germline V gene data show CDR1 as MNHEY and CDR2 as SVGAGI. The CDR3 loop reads CASSLGLAETGELFF. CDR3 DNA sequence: TGTGCCAGCAGCCTCGGACTAGCGGAGACCGGGGAGCTGTTTTTT.

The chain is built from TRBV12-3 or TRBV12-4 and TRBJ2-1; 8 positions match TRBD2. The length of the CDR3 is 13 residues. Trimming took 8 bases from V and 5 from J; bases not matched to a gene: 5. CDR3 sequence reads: CASQSGRHNEQFF. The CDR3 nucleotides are TGTGCCAGCCAAAGCGGGAGACACAATGAGCAGTTCTTC.

The CDR3 here is CASSIRQGQETQYF. In nucleotides, the CDR3 is TGCGCCAGCAGCATCCGACAGGGCCAAGAGACCCAGTACTTC. The chain combines TRBV5-1 with TRBJ2-5, with 7 bases lining up with TRBD1. CDR3 length: 14 amino acids. Germline V lookup: CDR1 SGHRS, CDR2 YFSETQ. V shed 4 bases and J 1 base; nucleotides not matched to a gene: 4.

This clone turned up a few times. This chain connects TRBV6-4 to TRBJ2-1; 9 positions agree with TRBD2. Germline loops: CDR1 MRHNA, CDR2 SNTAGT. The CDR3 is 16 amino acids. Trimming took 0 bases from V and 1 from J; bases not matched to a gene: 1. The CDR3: CASSDSTSGSYNEQFF. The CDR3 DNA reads TGTGCCAGCAGTGACTCAACTAGCGGGTCCTACAATGAGCAGTTCTTC.